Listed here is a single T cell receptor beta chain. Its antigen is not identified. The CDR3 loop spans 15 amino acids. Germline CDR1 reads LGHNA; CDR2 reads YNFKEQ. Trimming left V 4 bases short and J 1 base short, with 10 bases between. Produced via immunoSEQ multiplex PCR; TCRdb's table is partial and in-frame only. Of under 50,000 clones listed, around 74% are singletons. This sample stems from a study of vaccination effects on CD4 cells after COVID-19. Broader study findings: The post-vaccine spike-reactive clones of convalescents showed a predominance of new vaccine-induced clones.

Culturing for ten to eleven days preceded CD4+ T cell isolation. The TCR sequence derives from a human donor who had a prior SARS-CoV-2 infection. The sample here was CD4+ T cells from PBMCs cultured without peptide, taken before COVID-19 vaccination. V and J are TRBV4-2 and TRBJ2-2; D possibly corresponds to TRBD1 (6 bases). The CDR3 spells CASSPRQVNTGELFF. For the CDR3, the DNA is TGTGCCAGCAGCCCCAGACAGGTGAACACCGGGGAGCTGTTTTTT.